This T cell receptor (beta chain) was sequenced in a study of T cells in Graves' hyperthyroidism and ophthalmopathy. TCR beta CDR3 region amplification was performed from RNA transcripts. Primed by the HTBI set, a first-round RT-PCR was run on the TCR CDR3. TCRdb redid the calling of the multiplex PCR reads with MiXCR, one entry per CDR3 protein. The sample records about 510,000 distinct CDR3 sequences, roughly 15% being singletons. Between the trimmed V and J ends, which lost 4 bases and 0 bases, there was a span of 10 bases. Germline V gene sequence: CDR1 SGHRS, CDR2 YFSETQ. The CDR3 covers 15 residues. This clonotype was found many times. Exclusion followed for patients with uncontrolled infection, other autoimmune disease, pregnancy or lactation. Clinical symptoms, serum thyroxine and TRAb, thyroid ultrasound and orbital computed tomography were used for the diagnoses.

Sequences were obtained from blood. This chain uses TRBV5-1 with TRBJ2-2; tentatively, D is TRBD2 (5 bases). This TCR was recovered from a woman in her 40s with Graves' hyperthyroidism. The CDR3 spells CASSVGGPNTGELFF. For the CDR3, the DNA is TGCGCCAGCAGCGTAGGAGGACCGAACACCGGGGAGCTGTTTTTT.